This TCR beta chain was captured by sequencing in a study of neurological immune-mediated disorders (dated by TCRdb to the late 2010s). Notes on the research overall: Among the approximately 35 multiple sclerosis patients, relapsing-remitting MS was present in approximately 31 and secondary progressive MS was present in 3. Longitudinal samples, technical triplicates and paired sorted CD4+ and CD8+ T-cell subsets, alongside PBMC samples, were included among the approximately 110 TCR-beta libraries. The study compared peripheral blood TCR-beta repertoires of HTLV-I-associated myelopathy (HAM/TSP) patients, multiple sclerosis patients and healthy controls using UMI-based sequencing. The cohort was made up of approximately 69 subjects, consisting of 15 or so HAM/TSP patients, roughly 35 multiple sclerosis patients and about 20 healthy controls.

cDNA synthesis used template-switch 5'RACE with a primer carrying a 10-nucleotide random unique molecular identifier tagging each TCR transcript. Every sequencing run yielded over 180 million TCR-beta sequences covering 15-18 subjects. The RNeasy kit was used for extraction of total RNA. TCR-beta VDJ regions were amplified with primers for the TCR constant region and the 5'RACE anchor, using the KAPA Real-time Library Amplification kit. A first PCR added sample indexes and Illumina adaptors, and a second PCR then raised library yield. After Ampure bead purification, the roughly 650 bp TCR product was size-selected on a 2% E-gel SizeSelection system. Before pooling, library quality was checked on a Bioanalyzer, concentration was measured with Qubit, and libraries were quantified with the Kapa Library Quantification kit. Libraries were sequenced paired-end 2 x 150 bp on an Illumina HiSeq 2500. To increase sequence diversity, about 23-32% phiX was spiked into each library pool. Concerning the study's data processing: Quality-filtered reads were processed with the UMI-based MiGEC pipeline, and over 90% of raw TCR sequences were removed by the MiGEC pipeline during error correction. VDJ genes were aligned to IMGT germline references, and each clonotype was defined by a unique CDR3 amino acid sequence together with V-J genes. VDJtools evaluated clonal expansion, Shannon diversity and CDR3 relatedness (CalcPairwiseDistances, ClusterSamples); CLCbio workbench built phylogenetic trees. A clone was classed as expanded if it had 8 or more unique UMIs, a cutoff based on coefficient-of-variation modelling across technical triplicates. TCRdb cleaned the public reads at Q25 with fastp, built clones with MiXCR and kept in-frame beta chains. CDR3 protein duplicates are merged, each entry listing the most common genes and DNA. None of the V and J calls come from the authors' own analysis; TCRdb made them. The sample includes about 70,000 distinct CDR3 sequences, with over 5% observed a single time. The ten top clones hold about 5.3% of the sample.

For unsorted PBMC libraries, 2 million PBMCs were used after storage in RNAlater at -80 degrees C until RNA extraction. Multiple sclerosis patients were enrolled in a US clinical protocol under which disease progression was evaluated by magnetic resonance imaging. PBMCs were separated from peripheral blood using Ficoll-Hypaque density gradient centrifugation and then cryopreserved in liquid nitrogen. The germline V gene sets CDR1 to SGHRS and CDR2 to YFSETQ. Cut back by 7 bases and 0 bases, the V and J ends lie 9 bases apart. The CDR3 goes from the cysteine to the phenylalanine over 13 residues. Just the 39-base CDR3 DNA is kept, in frame starting at base 1. This clonotype was detected ten times or more. Its specific antigen is unknown. There are no base qualities to consult, and no much larger clone falls within one base. The full study reports these points: No association of the MS cluster with clinical or MRI features was observed, and the need for larger cohorts was stated by the authors. TCR clonal expansion was highest in HAM/TSP patients and lowest in MS patients, with MS patients falling below even healthy controls. Phylogenetic analysis grouped repertoires from 18 of 34 MS patients into a cluster of related CDR3 sequences, suggesting a possible repertoire-level signature. No identical CDR3 amino acid sequences were shared among expanded clones across subjects, suggesting private TCR-beta repertoires in all groups.

This sequence uses TRBV5-1 and TRBJ2-3; a confident D gene designation cannot be given. The source material was PBMCs. The origin of this receptor is a human donor with multiple sclerosis. The donor label of this sample is uncertain. The DNA sequence is given as TGCGCCAGCCACAGCTCTAGCACAGATACGCAGTATTTT. This is translated as CASHSSSTDTQYF.